The rows below give T cell receptor beta chains drawn from one sample of a study of T cell responses to AZD1222 COVID-19 vaccine. Generated by immunoSEQ multiplex PCR, the TCRdb table keeps only in-frame clones and is missing some. The table includes 40,000 or so clones, approximately 88% detected once. Sequences were derived from peripheral blood, sampled 28 days after the second AZD1222 dose. These receptors were collected from an adult who received the AZD1222 COVID-19 vaccine. The CDR3 runs from the conserved cysteine through the conserved F or W. The order of the fields is V gene, clone size, D gene, J gene, CDR3 DNA, CDR3 protein. The D gene is left open where the match is weak. Rows give clone size only sometimes, using once, few, many, or a class for an expanded clone.

TRBV5-1	NA	NA	TRBJ1-1	TGCGCCAGCAGCTTCACACACGGGAACACTGAAGCTTTCTTT	CASSFTHGNTEAFF
TRBV6-5	NA	NA	TRBJ1-2	TGTGCCAGCAGTAAGTCGGGCTATGGCTACACCTTC	CASSKSGYGYTF
TRBV5-8	NA	NA	TRBJ2-3	TGTGCCAGCAGCTTAGAGGGGGGGACAGATACGCAGTATTTT	CASSLEGGTDTQYF
TRBV5-1	NA	NA	TRBJ1-1	TGCGCCAGCAGCTTCCTAGGGAGCACTGAAGCTTTCTTT	CASSFLGSTEAFF
TRBV28	NA	NA	TRBJ2-1	TGTGCCAGCAGTTCCCAGGGGGGGGTTCGTTACAATGAGCAGTTCTTC	CASSSQGGVRYNEQFF
TRBV7-3	NA	NA	TRBJ1-1	TGTGCCAGCAGCTTAACGGGACACCGCCCATGGATCTTT	CASSLTGHRPWIF
TRBV7-2	NA	NA	TRBJ2-2	TGTGCCAGCAGTCAGACGAACACCGGGGAGCTGTTTTTT	CASSQTNTGELFF
TRBV11-2	NA	TRBD2	TRBJ2-1	TGTGCCAGCAGCTTAGGTTTTCTAGCGGGGGGATACAATGAGCAGTTCTTC	CASSLGFLAGGYNEQFF
TRBV5-4	NA	NA	TRBJ1-1	TGTGCCAGCAGCTTGTGGGGGGGCACTGAAGCTTTCTTT	CASSLWGGTEAFF
TRBV11-2	medium-sized	TRBD1	TRBJ1-1	TGTGCCAGCAGCTTTTGGGACAGGAGTCTGAACACTGAAGCTTTCTTT	CASSFWDRSLNTEAFF
TRBV2	NA	NA	TRBJ2-2	TGTGCCAGCAGTGTCCCTCCCGGGGAGCTGTTTTTT	CASSVPPGELFF
TRBV21-1	NA	NA	TRBJ2-3	TGTGCCAGCAGCATAGGGAGGGCTAGCACAGATACGCAGTATTTT	CASSIGRASTDTQYF
TRBV13	medium-sized	NA	TRBJ2-7	TGTGCCAGCAGCTTAAGACGTTCAACTGGGCAGTACTTC	CASSLRRSTGQYF
TRBV19	NA	NA	TRBJ1-2	TGTGCCAGTATGAACAACTATGGCTACACCTTC	CASMNNYGYTF
TRBV4-2	NA	TRBD2	TRBJ2-7	TGTGCCAGCAGCCAAGAGGATACTAGCGGGGGGCGGCAGTACTTC	CASSQEDTSGGRQYF
TRBV7-3	NA	TRBD2	TRBJ2-2	TGTGCCAGCAGCTTAGCGGGGGTTACCACCGGGGAGCTGTTTTTT	CASSLAGVTTGELFF
TRBV2	NA	TRBD2	TRBJ2-7	TGTGCCAGCAGGGGACTAGCGGTATACGAGCAGTACTTC	CASRGLAVYEQYF
TRBV4-1	NA	NA	TRBJ1-1	TGCGCCAGCAGCCACCTCACCGGGACGGTGAACACTGAAGCTTTCTTT	CASSHLTGTVNTEAFF
TRBV7-9	NA	NA	TRBJ1-2	TGTGCCAGCAGCGTGCGGACAGTTAACTATGGCTACACCTTC	CASSVRTVNYGYTF
TRBV28	NA	NA	TRBJ1-2	TGTGCCAGCAGTGCCCCCGGGGGCCTTAACTATGGCTACACCTTC	CASSAPGGLNYGYTF
TRBV6-2/TRBV6-3	NA	NA	TRBJ1-5	TGTGCCAGCAGTGCGGAGGGGGTCAATCAGCCCCAGCATTTT	CASSAEGVNQPQHF
TRBV29-1	NA	NA	TRBJ1-5	TGCAGCGTCTCCGGCGGGAGTTATCAGCCCCAGCATTTT	CSVSGGSYQPQHF
TRBV19	NA	NA	TRBJ1-1	TGTGCCAGTAGTAGAACGACAGGAGGCCGGAACACTGAAGCTTTCTTT	CASSRTTGGRNTEAFF
TRBV6-5	NA	NA	TRBJ1-6	TGTGCCGGTAAACCCGAGGGTTATAATTCACCCCTCCACTTT	CAGKPEGYNSPLHF
TRBV15	NA	TRBD1	TRBJ2-3	TGTGCCACCAGCAGACGCCCGGGACAGGGTATAGATACGCAGTATTTT	CATSRRPGQGIDTQYF
TRBV3-1/TRBV3-2	NA	NA	TRBJ2-5	TGTGCCAGCAGCACTGGGGTCGCAGGAGAGACCCAGTACTTC	CASSTGVAGETQYF
TRBV7-8	NA	TRBD1	TRBJ1-1	TGTGCCAGCAGCACTAGCCCGGGACAGGGCCTAAAAGCTTTCTTT	CASSTSPGQGLKAFF
TRBV29-1	NA	TRBD1	TRBJ2-3	TGCAGTTTAGGGGGCGCAGATACGCAGTATTTT	CSLGGADTQYF
TRBV6-5	once	TRBD1	TRBJ1-2	TGTGCCAGCAGCCTCGGGACAGGCAGTGGCTACACCTTC	CASSLGTGSGYTF
TRBV7-6	NA	NA	TRBJ1-3	TGTGCCAGCAGCCCTGGCCCGGGGACGTCTGGAAACACCATATATTTT	CASSPGPGTSGNTIYF
TRBV5-4	NA	TRBD1	TRBJ1-1	TGTGCCAGCAGCCAGGGACAGGGTTTGAACACTGAAGCTTTCTTT	CASSQGQGLNTEAFF
TRBV5-1	NA	TRBD1	TRBJ2-7	TGCGCCAGCAGCCAAAGTTCAGGACAGGGTTACGACGAGCAGTACTTC	CASSQSSGQGYDEQYF
TRBV30	NA	TRBD1	TRBJ1-6	TGTGCCTGGAGTGTAGGGACAGGGGGCTCTAATTCACCCCTCCACTTT	CAWSVGTGGSNSPLHF
TRBV5-1	NA	TRBD1	TRBJ1-1	TGCGCCAGCAGCCCCGGATTACAGGGGTTAAGCACTGAAGCTTTCTTT	CASSPGLQGLSTEAFF